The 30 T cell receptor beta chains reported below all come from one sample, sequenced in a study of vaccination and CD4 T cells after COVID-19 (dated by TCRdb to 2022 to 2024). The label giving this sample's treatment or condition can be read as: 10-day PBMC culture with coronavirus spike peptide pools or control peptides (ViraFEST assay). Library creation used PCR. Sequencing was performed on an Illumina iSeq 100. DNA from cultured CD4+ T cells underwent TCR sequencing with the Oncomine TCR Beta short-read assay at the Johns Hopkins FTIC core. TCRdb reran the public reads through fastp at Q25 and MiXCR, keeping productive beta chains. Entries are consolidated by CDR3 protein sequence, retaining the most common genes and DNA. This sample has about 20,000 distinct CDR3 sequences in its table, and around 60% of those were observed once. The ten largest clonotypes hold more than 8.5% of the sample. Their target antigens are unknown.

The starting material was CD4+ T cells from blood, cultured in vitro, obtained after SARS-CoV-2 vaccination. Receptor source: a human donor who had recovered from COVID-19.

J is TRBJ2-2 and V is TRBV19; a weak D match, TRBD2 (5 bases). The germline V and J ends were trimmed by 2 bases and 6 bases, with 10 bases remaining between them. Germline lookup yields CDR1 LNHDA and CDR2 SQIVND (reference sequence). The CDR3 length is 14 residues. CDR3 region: CASSIPSWAGELFF. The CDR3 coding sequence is TGTGCCAGTAGTATACCTAGCTGGGCCGGGGAGCTGTTTTTT.

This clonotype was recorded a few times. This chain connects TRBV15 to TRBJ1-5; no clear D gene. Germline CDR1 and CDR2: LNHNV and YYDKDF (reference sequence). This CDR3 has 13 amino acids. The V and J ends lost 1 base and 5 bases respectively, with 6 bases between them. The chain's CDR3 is CATSRAGYQPQHF. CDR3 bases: TGTGCCACCAGCAGAGCCGGGTATCAGCCCCAGCATTTT.

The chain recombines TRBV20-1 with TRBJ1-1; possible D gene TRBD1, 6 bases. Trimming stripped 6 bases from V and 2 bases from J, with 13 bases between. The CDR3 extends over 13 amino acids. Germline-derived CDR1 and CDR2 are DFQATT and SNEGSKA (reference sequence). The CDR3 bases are TGCAGTGCCCAGAGGGGGGACAACACTGAAGCTTTCTTT. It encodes CSAQRGDNTEAFF.

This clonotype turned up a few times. The CDR3 spells CASSTKTELYGYTF. The CDR3 DNA sequence: TGTGCCAGCAGCACGAAGACAGAGTTATATGGCTACACCTTC. The chain has TRBV12-3 or TRBV12-4 and TRBJ1-2; tentatively, D is TRBD1 (5 bases). The CDR3 runs 14 residues. Trimming took 6 bases from V and 5 from J, leaving 16 bases between them.

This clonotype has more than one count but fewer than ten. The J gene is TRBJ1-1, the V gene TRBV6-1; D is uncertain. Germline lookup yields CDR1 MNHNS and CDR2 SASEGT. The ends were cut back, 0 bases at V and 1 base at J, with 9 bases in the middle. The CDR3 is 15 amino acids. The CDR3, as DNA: TGTGCCAGCAGTGAAGCAGGACGGGGGAACACTGAAGCTTTCTTT. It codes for CASSEAGRGNTEAFF.

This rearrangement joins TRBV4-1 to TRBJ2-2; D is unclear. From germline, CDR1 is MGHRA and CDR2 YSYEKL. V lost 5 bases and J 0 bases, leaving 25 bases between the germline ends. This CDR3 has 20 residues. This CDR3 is CASSSLVGQTNDSNTGELFF. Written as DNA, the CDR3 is TGCGCCAGCAGCTCCCTGGTTGGCCAAACCAACGACTCGAACACCGGGGAGCTGTTTTTT.

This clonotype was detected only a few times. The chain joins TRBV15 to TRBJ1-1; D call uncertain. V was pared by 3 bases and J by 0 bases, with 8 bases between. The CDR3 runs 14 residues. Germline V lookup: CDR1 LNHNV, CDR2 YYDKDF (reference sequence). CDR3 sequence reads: CATSRELMNTEAFF. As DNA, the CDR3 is TGTGCCACCAGCAGGGAGCTAATGAACACTGAAGCTTTCTTT.

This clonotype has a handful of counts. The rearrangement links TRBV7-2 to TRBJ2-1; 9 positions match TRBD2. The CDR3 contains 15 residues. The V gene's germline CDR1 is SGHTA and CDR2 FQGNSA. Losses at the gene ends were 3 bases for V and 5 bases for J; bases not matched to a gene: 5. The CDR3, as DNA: TGTGCCAGCAGCTTGATAGCGGGAGCACACAATGAGCAGTTCTTC. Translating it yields CASSLIAGAHNEQFF.

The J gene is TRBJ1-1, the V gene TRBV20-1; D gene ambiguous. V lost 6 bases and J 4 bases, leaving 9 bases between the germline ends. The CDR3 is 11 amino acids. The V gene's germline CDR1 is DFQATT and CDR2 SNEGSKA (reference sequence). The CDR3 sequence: CSAPQATEAFF. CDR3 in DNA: TGCAGTGCCCCCCAGGCCACTGAAGCTTTCTTT.

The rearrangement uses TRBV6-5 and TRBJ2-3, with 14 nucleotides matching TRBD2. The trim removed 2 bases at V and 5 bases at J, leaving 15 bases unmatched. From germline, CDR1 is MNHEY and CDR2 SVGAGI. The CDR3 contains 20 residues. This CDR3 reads CASSYPGLAGVGAIIDTQYF. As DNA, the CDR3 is TGTGCCAGCAGTTACCCGGGACTAGCGGGAGTTGGGGCGATAATAGATACGCAGTATTTT.

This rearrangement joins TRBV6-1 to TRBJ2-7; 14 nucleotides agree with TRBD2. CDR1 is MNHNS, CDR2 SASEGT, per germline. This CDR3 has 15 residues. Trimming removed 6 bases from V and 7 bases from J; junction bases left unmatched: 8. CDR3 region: CASSPTGTSGGEQYF. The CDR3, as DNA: TGTGCCAGCAGCCCAACCGGGACTAGCGGGGGAGAGCAGTACTTC.

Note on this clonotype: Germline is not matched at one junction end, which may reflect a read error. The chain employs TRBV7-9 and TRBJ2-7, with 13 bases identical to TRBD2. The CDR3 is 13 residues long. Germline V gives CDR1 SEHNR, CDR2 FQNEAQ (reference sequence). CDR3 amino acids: CASSFGTSGNNVF. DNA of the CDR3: TGTGCCAGCAGCTTTGGGACTAGCGGGAATAACGTCTTC.

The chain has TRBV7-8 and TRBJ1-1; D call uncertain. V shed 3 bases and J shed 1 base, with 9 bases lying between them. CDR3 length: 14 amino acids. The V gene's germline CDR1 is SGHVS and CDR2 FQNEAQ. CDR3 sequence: CASSFEQTNTEAFF. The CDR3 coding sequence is TGTGCCAGCAGCTTTGAACAGACGAACACTGAAGCTTTCTTT.

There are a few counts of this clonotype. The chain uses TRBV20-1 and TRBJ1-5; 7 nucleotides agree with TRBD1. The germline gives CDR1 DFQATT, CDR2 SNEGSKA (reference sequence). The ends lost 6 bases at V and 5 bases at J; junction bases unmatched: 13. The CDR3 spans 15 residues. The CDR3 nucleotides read TGCAGTGCGGCCGGGTCGACAGGGCGGGATCAGCCCCAGCATTTT. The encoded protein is CSAAGSTGRDQPQHF.

This CDR3 is CSASRGQSSYEQYF. The CDR3 DNA reads as TGCAGTGCTAGTCGAGGCCAGAGCTCCTACGAGCAGTACTTC. The V call is TRBV20-1, the J call TRBJ2-7; D remains ambiguous. From germline, CDR1 is DFQATT and CDR2 SNEGSKA (reference sequence). This CDR3 contains 14 residues. V was clipped by 3 bases and J by 0 bases, with 12 bases between them.

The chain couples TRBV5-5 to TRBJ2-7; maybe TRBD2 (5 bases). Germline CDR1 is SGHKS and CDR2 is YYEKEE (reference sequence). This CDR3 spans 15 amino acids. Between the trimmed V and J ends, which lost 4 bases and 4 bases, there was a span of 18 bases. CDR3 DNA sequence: TGTGCCAGCAGCGAGCCTTTGGGAGCGGATTACGAGCAGTACTTC. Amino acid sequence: CASSEPLGADYEQYF.

DNA of the CDR3: TGTGCCAGCAGCCCTCAAATACCCCAGGGTTACGAGCAGTTCTTC. This gives the protein CASSPQIPQGYEQFF. The chain has TRBV11-3 and TRBJ2-1, with D possibly being TRBD1 (5 bases). V was cut by 5 bases and J by 10 bases, with 21 bases left in between. Germline V lookup: CDR1 SGHNT, CDR2 YENEEA. The CDR3 extends over 15 amino acids.

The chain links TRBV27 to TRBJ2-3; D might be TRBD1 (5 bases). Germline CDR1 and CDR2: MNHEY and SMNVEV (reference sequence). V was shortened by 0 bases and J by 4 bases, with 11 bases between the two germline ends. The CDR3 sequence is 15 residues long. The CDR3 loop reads CASSLSFLGPDTQYF. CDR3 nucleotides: TGTGCCAGCAGTTTATCTTTTCTGGGGCCAGATACGCAGTATTTT.

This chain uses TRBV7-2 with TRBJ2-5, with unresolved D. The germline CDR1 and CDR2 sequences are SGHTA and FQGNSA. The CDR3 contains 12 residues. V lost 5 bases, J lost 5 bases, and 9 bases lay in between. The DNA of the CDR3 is TGTGCCAGCAGCCCCACCATGGAGACCCAGTACTTC. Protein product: CASSPTMETQYF.

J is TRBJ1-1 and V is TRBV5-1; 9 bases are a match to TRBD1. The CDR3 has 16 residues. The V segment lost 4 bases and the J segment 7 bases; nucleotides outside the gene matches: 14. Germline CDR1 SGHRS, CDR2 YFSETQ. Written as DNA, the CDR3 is TGCGCCAGCAGCCGGGGGCCAGGGACAGGGAGTGATGAAGCTTTCTTT. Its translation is CASSRGPGTGSDEAFF.

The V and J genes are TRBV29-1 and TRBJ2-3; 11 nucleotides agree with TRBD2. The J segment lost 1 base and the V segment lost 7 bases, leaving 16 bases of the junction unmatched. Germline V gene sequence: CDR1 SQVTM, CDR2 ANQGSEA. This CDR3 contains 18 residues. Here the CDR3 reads CSGTSGRGGVGGTDTQYF. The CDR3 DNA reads TGCAGCGGTACTAGCGGGAGAGGGGGGGTTGGAGGCACAGATACGCAGTATTTT.

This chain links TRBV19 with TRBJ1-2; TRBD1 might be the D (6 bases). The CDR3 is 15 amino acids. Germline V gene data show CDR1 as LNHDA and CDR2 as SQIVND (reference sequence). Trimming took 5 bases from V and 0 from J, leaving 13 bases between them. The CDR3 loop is CASSPTGTTNYGYTF. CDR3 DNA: TGTGCCAGTAGTCCAACAGGGACCACTAACTATGGCTACACCTTC.

CDR3 sequence reads: CATSGIVRDKIQETQYF. Written as DNA, the CDR3 is TGTGCCACCAGCGGGATTGTCCGGGACAAAATACAAGAGACCCAGTACTTC. This chain links TRBV15 with TRBJ2-5, with D perhaps matching TRBD1 (6 bases). This CDR3 comprises 17 residues. Germline lookup yields CDR1 LNHNV and CDR2 YYDKDF (reference sequence). Deletions cut 5 bases from V and 2 bases from J, with 21 bases between.

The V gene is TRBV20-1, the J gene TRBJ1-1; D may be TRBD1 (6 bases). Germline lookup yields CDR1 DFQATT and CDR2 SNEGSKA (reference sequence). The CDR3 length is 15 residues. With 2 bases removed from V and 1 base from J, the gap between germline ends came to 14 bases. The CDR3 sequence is CSARRVGGRNTEAFF. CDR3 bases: TGCAGTGCTAGAAGGGTCGGGGGCAGGAACACTGAAGCTTTCTTT.

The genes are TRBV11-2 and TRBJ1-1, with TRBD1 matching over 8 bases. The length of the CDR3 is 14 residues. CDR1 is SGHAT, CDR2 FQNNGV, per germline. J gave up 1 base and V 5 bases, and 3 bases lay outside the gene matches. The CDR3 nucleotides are TGTGCCAGCAGCCCCGGACAGGGGAACACTGAAGCTTTCTTT. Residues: CASSPGQGNTEAFF.

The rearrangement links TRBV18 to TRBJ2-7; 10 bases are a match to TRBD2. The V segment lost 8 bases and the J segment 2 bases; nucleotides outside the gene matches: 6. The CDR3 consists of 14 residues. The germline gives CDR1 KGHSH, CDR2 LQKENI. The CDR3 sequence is CASGQAGGPYEQYF. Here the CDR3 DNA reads TGTGCCAGCGGACAAGCGGGGGGGCCCTACGAGCAGTACTTC.

CDR3: CASSLYTGRIVRVQPQHF. The CDR3, as DNA: TGTGCCAGCAGCCTTTATACGGGACGGATAGTACGGGTTCAGCCCCAGCATTTT. The chain combines TRBV7-8 with TRBJ1-5; perhaps TRBD1 as D (5 bases). V was cut by 5 bases and J by 6 bases, with 26 bases left in between. CDR3 length: 18 amino acids. CDR1 SGHVS and CDR2 FQNEAQ come from the germline V gene.

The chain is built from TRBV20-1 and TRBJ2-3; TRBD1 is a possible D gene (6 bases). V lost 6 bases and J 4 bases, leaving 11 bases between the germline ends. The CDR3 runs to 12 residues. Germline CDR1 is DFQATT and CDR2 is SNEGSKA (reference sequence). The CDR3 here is CSASNRADTQYF. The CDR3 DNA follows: TGCAGTGCGAGTAACAGGGCAGATACGCAGTATTTT.

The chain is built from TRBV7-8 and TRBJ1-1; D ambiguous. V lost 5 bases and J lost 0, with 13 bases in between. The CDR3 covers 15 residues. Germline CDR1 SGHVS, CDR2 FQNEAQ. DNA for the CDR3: TGTGCCAGCAGCGTAAACAGAGGGATGAACACTGAAGCTTTCTTT. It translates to CASSVNRGMNTEAFF.

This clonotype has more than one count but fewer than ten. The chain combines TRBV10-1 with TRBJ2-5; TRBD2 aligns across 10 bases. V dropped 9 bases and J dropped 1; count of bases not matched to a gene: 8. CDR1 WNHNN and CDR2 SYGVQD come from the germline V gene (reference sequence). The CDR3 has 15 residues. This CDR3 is CARGGLAYRQETQYF. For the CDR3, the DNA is TGCGCCAGGGGGGGACTAGCGTATCGCCAAGAGACCCAGTACTTC.